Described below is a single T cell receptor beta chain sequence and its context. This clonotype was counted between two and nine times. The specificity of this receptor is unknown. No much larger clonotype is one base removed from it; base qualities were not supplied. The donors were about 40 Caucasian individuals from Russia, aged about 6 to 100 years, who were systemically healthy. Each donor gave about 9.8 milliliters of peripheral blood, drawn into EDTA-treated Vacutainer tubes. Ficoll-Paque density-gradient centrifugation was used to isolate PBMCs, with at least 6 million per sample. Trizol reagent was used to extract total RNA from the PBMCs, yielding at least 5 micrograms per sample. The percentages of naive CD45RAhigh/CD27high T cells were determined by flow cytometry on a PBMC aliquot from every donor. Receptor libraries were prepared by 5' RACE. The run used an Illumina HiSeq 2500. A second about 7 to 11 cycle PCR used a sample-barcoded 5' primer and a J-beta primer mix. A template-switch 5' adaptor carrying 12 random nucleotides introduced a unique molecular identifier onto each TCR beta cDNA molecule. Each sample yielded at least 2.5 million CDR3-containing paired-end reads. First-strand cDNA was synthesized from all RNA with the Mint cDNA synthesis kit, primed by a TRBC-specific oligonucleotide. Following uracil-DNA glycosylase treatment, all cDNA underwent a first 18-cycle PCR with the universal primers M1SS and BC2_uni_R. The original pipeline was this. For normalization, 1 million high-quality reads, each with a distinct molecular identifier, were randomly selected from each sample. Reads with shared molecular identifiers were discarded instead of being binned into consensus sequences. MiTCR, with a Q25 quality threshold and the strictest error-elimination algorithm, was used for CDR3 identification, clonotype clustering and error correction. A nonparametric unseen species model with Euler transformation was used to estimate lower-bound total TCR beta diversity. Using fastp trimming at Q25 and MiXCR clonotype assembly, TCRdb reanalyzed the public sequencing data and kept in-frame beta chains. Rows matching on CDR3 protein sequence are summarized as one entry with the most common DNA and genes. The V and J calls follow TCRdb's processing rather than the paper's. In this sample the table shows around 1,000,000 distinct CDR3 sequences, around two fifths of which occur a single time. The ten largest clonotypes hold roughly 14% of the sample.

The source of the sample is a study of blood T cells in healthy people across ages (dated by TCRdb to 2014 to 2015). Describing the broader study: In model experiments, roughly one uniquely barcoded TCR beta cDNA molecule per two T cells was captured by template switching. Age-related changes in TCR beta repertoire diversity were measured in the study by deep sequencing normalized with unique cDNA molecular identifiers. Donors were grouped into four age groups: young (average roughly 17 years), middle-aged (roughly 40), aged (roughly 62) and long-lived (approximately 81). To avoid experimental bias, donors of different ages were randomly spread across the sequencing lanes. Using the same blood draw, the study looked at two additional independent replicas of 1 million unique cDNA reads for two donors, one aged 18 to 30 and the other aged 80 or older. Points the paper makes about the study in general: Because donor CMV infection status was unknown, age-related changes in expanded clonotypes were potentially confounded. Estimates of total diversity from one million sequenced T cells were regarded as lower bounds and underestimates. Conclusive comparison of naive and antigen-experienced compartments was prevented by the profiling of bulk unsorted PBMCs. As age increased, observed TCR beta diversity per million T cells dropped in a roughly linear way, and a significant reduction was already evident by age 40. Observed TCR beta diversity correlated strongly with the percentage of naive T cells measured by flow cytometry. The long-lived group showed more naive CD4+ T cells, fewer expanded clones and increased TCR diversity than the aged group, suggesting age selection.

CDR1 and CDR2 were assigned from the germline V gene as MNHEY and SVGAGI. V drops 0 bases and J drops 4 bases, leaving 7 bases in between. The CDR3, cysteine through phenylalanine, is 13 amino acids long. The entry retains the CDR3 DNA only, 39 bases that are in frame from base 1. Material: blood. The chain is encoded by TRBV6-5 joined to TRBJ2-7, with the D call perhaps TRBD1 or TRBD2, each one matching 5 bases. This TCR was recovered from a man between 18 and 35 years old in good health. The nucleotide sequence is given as TGTGCCAGCAGTTACTCGAGGGGTTACGAGCAGTACTTC. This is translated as CASSYSRGYEQYF.